A single sample gave rise to the 26 T cell receptor beta chains below, sequenced in a study of shared clonotypes between healthy human individuals. TCRdb keeps only in-frame clones here, not all; method: immunoSEQ multiplex PCR. The sample contains approximately 640,000 clones, about two thirds of which appear only once. Specimen: memory CD4+ T cells sorted from blood. Described subset: CD45RA-negative fraction. These receptors all stem from a young woman in good health.

The V call is TRBV6-5, the J call TRBJ2-7; the match to TRBD1 covers 7 bases. This CDR3 has 14 residues. V trimming: 6 bases; J trimming: 2 bases; junction bases outside the gene matches: 7. Germline CDR1 reads MNHEY; CDR2 reads SVGAGI. The CDR3 loop is CASSYDRAPYEQYF. The CDR3 DNA sequence: TGTGCCAGCAGCTACGACAGGGCCCCCTACGAGCAGTACTTC.

The chain joins TRBV28 to TRBJ1-2; 7 bases fit TRBD1. Germline V gives CDR1 MDHEN, CDR2 SYDVKM. The CDR3 runs 12 residues. The V gene end was trimmed by 6 bases and the J gene end by 5 bases; junction bases not matched to a gene: 3. CDR3 residues: CASRTTGYGYTF. Written as DNA, the CDR3 is TGTGCCAGCAGAACGACAGGGTATGGCTACACCTTC.

V gene TRBV5-6 combines with J gene TRBJ2-7; tentative D call: TRBD1 (6 bases). The germline gives CDR1 SGHDT, CDR2 YYEEEE. V was cut by 4 bases and J by 2 bases, with 13 bases left in between. The CDR3 length is 14 residues. The CDR3 region is CASSPPRQAYEQYF. The CDR3, as DNA: TGTGCCAGCAGCCCTCCGAGACAGGCCTACGAGCAGTACTTC.

The CDR3 here is CASSYSGSGTITDTQYF. For the CDR3, the DNA is TGTGCCAGCAGTTATAGCGGGAGTGGGACCATCACAGATACGCAGTATTTT. V is TRBV2 and J is TRBJ2-3, with 9 bases aligning to TRBD2. V shed 5 bases, J shed 2 bases, and the junction held 11 bases outside the gene matches. The CDR3 is made up of 17 amino acids. Germline CDR1 is SNHLY and CDR2 is FYNNEI.

This clone appeared a single time. This sequence joins TRBV5-1 and TRBJ2-5, with 9 positions matching TRBD2. There are 17 residues in the CDR3. V shed 0 bases and J 4 bases; nucleotides not matched to a gene: 10. Germline loops: CDR1 SGHRS, CDR2 YFSETQ. The CDR3 coding sequence is TGCGCCAGCAGCTTGGGTCCCCCTGCGGGGGGGCGAGAGACCCAGTACTTC. This translates into CASSLGPPAGGRETQYF. The full variable domain, with the rest looked up from reference TRBV5-1 and TRBJ2-5, is KAGVTQTPRYLIKTRGQQVTLSCSPISGHRSVSWYQQTPGQGLQFLFEYFSETQRNKGNFPGRFSGRQFSNSRSEMNVSTLELGDSALYLCASSLGPPAGGRETQYFGPGTRLLVL.

This clone appeared once. V and J are TRBV7-2 and TRBJ1-5; D is possibly TRBD1 (5 bases). Germline CDR1 SGHTA, CDR2 FQGNSA. The CDR3 has 14 residues. V was pared by 7 bases and J by 0 bases, with 10 bases between. DNA for the CDR3: TGTGCCAGCAACACAGGATATAGCAATCAGCCCCAGCATTTT. Translated: CASNTGYSNQPQHF.

The chain carries TRBV7-9 and TRBJ1-1; the match to TRBD1 covers 7 bases. The CDR3 covers 16 residues. CDR1 is SEHNR and CDR2 is FQNEAQ in the germline V gene (reference sequence). The J segment lost 1 base and the V segment lost 1 base, leaving 6 bases of the junction unmatched. The CDR3 DNA follows: TGTGCCAGCAGCTTAGGATTGGGGACAGCGAACACTGAAGCTTTCTTT. Its translation: CASSLGLGTANTEAFF. Supplemented by reference TRBV7-9 and TRBJ1-1, the full variable domain reads DTGVSQNPRHKITKRGQNVTFRCDPISEHNRLYWYRQTLGQGPEFLTYFQNEAQLEKSRLLSDRFSAERPKGSFSTLEIQRTEQGDSAMYLCASSLGLGTANTEAFFGQGTRLTVV.

In its sample, this clone was seen once. This chain joins TRBV23-1 and TRBJ1-5; D ambiguous. TRBV23-1 is noted as an ORF with a role that remains uncertain. The CDR3 totals 15 residues. V was cut by 0 bases and J by 3 bases, with 9 bases left in between. Written as DNA, the CDR3 is TGCGCCAGCAGTCAATCCGGTAGCCCCAATCAGCCCCAGCATTTT. This translates into CASSQSGSPNQPQHF.

V is TRBV5-1 and J is TRBJ2-3; 9 bases line up with TRBD2. This CDR3 region has 16 residues. Losses at the gene ends were 4 bases for V and 2 bases for J; bases not matched to a gene: 8. CDR1 is SGHRS and CDR2 is YFSETQ in the germline V gene. Written as DNA, the CDR3 is TGCGCCAGCAGCCGCATGGGACTAGCTCTCACAGATACGCAGTATTTT. As protein: CASSRMGLALTDTQYF.

Comments on this clone: Other DNA sequences in the same sample also yield this CDR3. This chain connects TRBV5-1 to TRBJ2-1; D call uncertain. Looked up from germline, CDR1 is SGHRS and CDR2 is YFSETQ. CDR3 length equals 15 residues. Trimming shortened V by 0 bases and J by 0 bases, and 7 bases separated the two germline ends. The CDR3 region is CASSLASASYNEQFF. DNA for the CDR3: TGCGCCAGCAGCTTGGCGTCGGCCTCCTACAATGAGCAGTTCTTC.

This clone was counted between two and nine times. V and J are TRBV4-2 and TRBJ2-2; D remains ambiguous. Trimming took off 3 bases at V and 5 bases at J, with 13 bases between the two ends. Germline values: CDR1 LGHNA, CDR2 YNFKEQ. The CDR3 runs 15 residues. The CDR3 bases are TGTGCCAGCAGCCAGACTTCGGACGAAACCGGGGAGCTGTTTTTT. The encoded protein is CASSQTSDETGELFF.

The V and J genes are TRBV10-3 and TRBJ2-3; TRBD2 matches at 7 bases. CDR3 length: 16 amino acids. In germline, CDR1 is ENHRY, CDR2 SYGVKD. The junction had 8 bases not matched to a gene; V was cut back by 4 bases and J by 1 base. As DNA, the CDR3 is TGTGCCATCAGTGCTTCGGGTAGCGGGCGCACAGATACGCAGTATTTT. Translated: CAISASGSGRTDTQYF.

A note on this clone: One base away lies a much larger clone, so this may be a sequencing read error. The same CDR3 can be traced to other DNA sequences in this sample. The chain recombines TRBV11-2 with TRBJ2-7; unclear D gene. Germline V gene data show CDR1 as SGHAT and CDR2 as FQNNGV. The CDR3 is 11 residues long. Trimming left V 4 bases short and J 3 bases short, with 4 bases between. The DNA of the CDR3 is TGTGCCAGCAGCTCGAACTACGAGCAGTACTTC. Protein product: CASSSNYEQYF.

This clone has just a few counts. The chain couples TRBV19 to TRBJ2-1; a possible D gene is TRBD1 (6 bases). V was trimmed by 6 bases and J by 4 bases, leaving 16 bases between them. This CDR3 is 15 amino acids long. From germline, CDR1 is LNHDA and CDR2 SQIVND (reference sequence). The CDR3 region is CASSEAGQLYNEQFF. The CDR3, as DNA: TGTGCCAGTAGCGAGGCAGGACAGCTATACAATGAGCAGTTCTTC.

J is TRBJ2-1 and V is TRBV4-2; 12 bases are shared with TRBD2. The CDR3 consists of 15 residues. Germline lookup yields CDR1 LGHNA and CDR2 YNFKEQ. With 0 bases clipped from V and 11 bases from J, the junction kept 5 bases outside the gene matches. The CDR3 spells CASSQDDLAGGQQFF. The CDR3 DNA reads as TGTGCCAGCAGCCAAGATGATCTAGCGGGAGGGCAGCAGTTCTTC.

This clone was recorded once. V is TRBV30 and J is TRBJ1-5; D is possibly TRBD1 (6 bases). The CDR3 spans 13 residues. V shed 1 base and J shed 5 bases, with 9 bases lying between them. Germline loops: CDR1 GTSNPN, CDR2 SVGIG (reference sequence). The CDR3 sequence: CAWSGGGDQPQHF. Here the CDR3 DNA reads TGTGCCTGGAGTGGTGGGGGCGATCAGCCCCAGCATTTT.

This clone has a handful of counts. The J gene is TRBJ1-1, the V gene TRBV4-2; 11 bases line up with TRBD1. Germline loops: CDR1 LGHNA, CDR2 YNFKEQ. The CDR3 has 15 amino acids. V was pared by 4 bases and J by 1 base, with 2 bases of the junction left unmatched. This CDR3 reads CASSRGTGGNTEAFF. The CDR3 DNA sequence: TGTGCCAGCAGCCGTGGGACAGGGGGGAACACTGAAGCTTTCTTT.

The chain employs TRBV28 and TRBJ1-2; D not certain. The V end lost 5 bases, the J end lost 7 bases, and 11 bases lay between the germline ends. This CDR3 is built from 12 residues. Looked up from germline, CDR1 is MDHEN and CDR2 is SYDVKM. CDR3 DNA sequence: TGTGCCAGCAGTGTAGGCCCATTTGGCTACACCTTC. This codes for CASSVGPFGYTF.

This clone turned up a few times. V usage is TRBV11-3 and J usage is TRBJ2-1; 11 bases map to TRBD2. The CDR3 consists of 14 residues. V lost 5 bases to trimming and J lost 10 bases; unmatched junction nucleotides: 7. Germline CDR1 reads SGHNT; CDR2 reads YENEEA. The CDR3 nucleotides read TGTGCCAGCAGCGGGCTTAGCGGGAGGGACGAGCAGTTCTTC. It yields the protein CASSGLSGRDEQFF. The entire variable domain, with the rest obtained from reference TRBV11-3 and TRBJ2-1, is as follows: EAGVVQSPRYKIIEKKQPVAFWCNPISGHNTLYWYLQNLGQGPELLIRYENEEAVDDSQLPKDRFSAERLKGVDSTLKIQPAELGDSAVYLCASSGLSGRDEQFFGPGTRLTVL.

The rearrangement uses TRBV13 and TRBJ1-1; D might be TRBD1 (5 bases). The CDR3 loop spans 14 amino acids. Germline CDR1 and CDR2: PRHDT and FYEKMQ (reference sequence). The V gene lost 1 base and the J gene lost 4 bases, with 10 bases spanning the gap. In nucleotides, the CDR3 is TGTGCCAGCAGCTTAGAGGGGCCTAGCACTGAAGCTTTCTTT. This gives the protein CASSLEGPSTEAFF. Supplemented by reference TRBV13 and TRBJ1-1, the full variable domain reads AAGVIQSPRHLIKEKRETATLKCYPIPRHDTVYWYQQGPGQDPQFLISFYEKMQSDKGSIPDRFSAQQFSDYHSELNMSSLELGDSALYFCASSLEGPSTEAFFGQGTRLTVV.

The rearrangement joins TRBV30 to TRBJ2-3; 7 bases are a match to TRBD1. Trimming cost V 3 bases and J 6 bases; bases outside gene matches: 9. The germline V gene has CDR1 GTSNPN and CDR2 SVGIG (reference sequence). CDR3 length: 14 amino acids. CDR3 residues: CAWSAGGTGDTQYF. For the CDR3, the DNA is TGTGCCTGGAGCGCAGGGGGAACGGGGGATACGCAGTATTTT. Full variable domain (outside the CDR3, taken from reference TRBV30 and TRBJ2-3): SQTIHQWPATLVQPVGSPLSLECTVEGTSNPNLYWYRQAAGRGLQLLFYSVGIGQISSEVPQNLSASRPQDRQFILSSKKLLLSDSGFYLCAWSAGGTGDTQYFGPGTRLTVL.

The chain links TRBV27 to TRBJ2-1; weak D call: TRBD2 (5 bases). CDR1 is MNHEY and CDR2 is SMNVEV in the germline V gene (reference sequence). The CDR3 contains 13 residues. V was pared by 0 bases and J by 8 bases, with 8 bases between. CDR3 DNA: TGTGCCAGCAGTTTATCGAGGGTCTATGAGCAGTTCTTC. The encoded protein is CASSLSRVYEQFF.

V is TRBV28 and J is TRBJ2-6; D is possibly TRBD2 (6 bases). Germline V gene sequence: CDR1 MDHEN, CDR2 SYDVKM. The V gene lost 5 bases and the J gene lost 0 bases, with 17 bases spanning the gap. CDR3 size: 18 residues. CDR3 DNA sequence: TGTGCCAGCAGTGGGCCACAGGTCGGGGGCTCTGGGGCCAACGTCCTGACTTTC. It is translated as CASSGPQVGGSGANVLTF.

V is TRBV4-2 and J is TRBJ2-2; the D gene is possibly TRBD2 (6 bases). Trimming cost V 1 base and J 1 base, with 10 bases left between them. The CDR3 consists of 16 residues. Per the germline V gene, CDR1 is LGHNA and CDR2 is YNFKEQ. CDR3 sequence (DNA): TGTGCCAGCAGCCAAGGTGCGGGGCGGAACACCGGGGAGCTGTTTTTT. Its protein is CASSQGAGRNTGELFF.

The chain employs TRBV28 and TRBJ1-2, with 9 positions matching TRBD1. The CDR3 loop spans 18 amino acids. CDR1 and CDR2 (germline): MDHEN, SYDVKM. With 6 bases clipped from V and 1 base from J, the junction kept 15 bases outside the gene matches. CDR3 DNA: TGTGCCAGCAGAACCCCGGGACAGGGAGGAGGCCTTAACTATGGCTACACCTTC. Its translation: CASRTPGQGGGLNYGYTF.

The genes are TRBV11-1 and TRBJ2-3; 7 bases line up with TRBD2. The CDR3 totals 16 residues. Unmatched junction bases numbered 7, after V lost 3 bases and J lost 1 base. CDR1 and CDR2 (germline): SGHAT, FQDESV (reference sequence). The DNA for the CDR3 is TGTGCCAGCAGCTTTGGGCGGGGGATCCGCACAGATACGCAGTATTTT. Translation gives CASSFGRGIRTDTQYF.